This entry lists 15 T cell receptor beta chains sequenced from one sample in a study of T cells after yellow fever vaccination (dated by TCRdb to between 2018 and 2021). The treatment or condition label for this specimen denotes: live attenuated yellow fever vaccine strain. The library came from 5' RACE. The instrument was an Illumina NovaSeq 6000. TCRdb's own reprocessing of the public reads used fastp at Q25 and MiXCR and kept productive beta chains. All rows with the same CDR3 protein become a single entry with the most common DNA and genes. The sample table lists a few hundred thousand distinct CDR3 sequences, around 3.1% of them with a count of one. Of the sample, 3.2% falls within the top ten clones. The sample here was CD4+ T cells sorted from PBMCs, taken 10 days after the yellow fever booster vaccination. These TCRs come from a man aged 18 to 35 who received the YFV17D yellow fever vaccine.

This clonotype was seen more than once but under ten times. The chain combines TRBV20-1 with TRBJ1-4, with 9 bases aligning to TRBD1. The germline V gene has CDR1 DFQATT and CDR2 SNEGSKA (reference sequence). The junction had 5 bases not matched to a gene; V was cut back by 6 bases and J by 9 bases. The CDR3 contains 12 residues. Here the CDR3 reads CSAWDRVQKLFF. The CDR3 DNA reads as TGCAGTGCCTGGGACAGGGTTCAAAAACTGTTTTTT.

This clonotype was detected a few times. The chain has TRBV5-1 and TRBJ2-5; D may be TRBD1 (5 bases). Germline V lookup: CDR1 SGHRS, CDR2 YFSETQ. The V and J ends lost 0 bases and 3 bases respectively, with 12 bases between them. CDR3 length: 15 residues. The CDR3 nucleotides are TGCGCCAGCAGCTTGGAGACCCTCAGGGAAGAGACCCAGTACTTC. Its protein is CASSLETLREETQYF.

The chain recombines TRBV4-1 with TRBJ2-3; 9 bases are a match to TRBD2. This CDR3 is 15 amino acids long. Trimming took 4 bases from V and 3 from J; bases not matched to a gene: 5. Germline V lookup: CDR1 MGHRA, CDR2 YSYEKL. In nucleotides, the CDR3 is TGCGCCAGCAGCCCCATAGGACTAGCGACAGATACGCAGTATTTT. It translates to CASSPIGLATDTQYF.

V gene TRBV12-3 or TRBV12-4 combines with J gene TRBJ2-5, with 9 bases lining up with TRBD2. This CDR3 region has 14 residues. After removal of 7 bases from V and 7 bases from J, the junction contained 10 bases not matched to a gene. The CDR3 region is CASMRGLAKGTQYF. The CDR3 DNA reads TGTGCCAGCATGAGGGGACTAGCTAAGGGGACCCAGTACTTC.

This clonotype was seen at least ten times. This chain connects TRBV19 to TRBJ2-3; D is ambiguous. The CDR3 has 14 residues. Per the germline V gene, CDR1 is LNHDA and CDR2 is SQIVND (reference sequence). V gave up 9 bases and J gave up 2 bases, with 15 bases separating them. For the CDR3, the DNA is TGTGCCAGCCGACCGTCGGATTACACAGATACGCAGTATTTT. Protein product: CASRPSDYTDTQYF.

J is TRBJ1-2 and V is TRBV9; perhaps TRBD1 as D (6 bases). Germline V CDR1 and CDR2: SGDLS, YYNGEE. This CDR3 comprises 16 residues. The V end lost 3 bases, the J end lost 5 bases, and 20 bases lay between the germline ends. CDR3 loop: CASSARASLGAYGYTF. CDR3 coding DNA: TGTGCCAGCAGCGCCCGGGCCAGTCTGGGGGCGTATGGCTACACCTTC.

There are many counts of this clonotype. The chain combines TRBV12-3 or TRBV12-4 with TRBJ2-1; D possibly corresponds to TRBD1 (5 bases). CDR3 length: 12 residues. The V gene lost 4 bases and the J gene lost 8 bases, with 9 bases spanning the gap. CDR3 sequence: CASSSQGDEQFF. CDR3 sequence (DNA): TGTGCCAGCAGTTCCCAGGGTGATGAGCAGTTCTTC.

The sample holds many counts of this clonotype. The CDR3 DNA reads as TGTGCCAGCAGCCCATCGGGGGGGGACACTGAAGCTTTCTTT. It codes for CASSPSGGDTEAFF. The V call is TRBV7-3, the J call TRBJ1-1; D is possibly TRBD1 (5 bases). The CDR3 is 14 amino acids. V lost 5 bases, J lost 3 bases, and 13 bases lay in between. Germline V gene lookup returns CDR1 SGHTA and CDR2 FQGTGA.

This clonotype was counted many times. The J gene is TRBJ1-5, the V gene TRBV18; D remains unclear. The CDR3 extends over 15 amino acids. V lost 3 bases and J 7 bases, leaving 16 bases between the germline ends. Germline assignment: CDR1 KGHSH and CDR2 LQKENI. The CDR3, as DNA: TGTGCCAGCTCACCCACGTCGGGCCGCAGGCAGCCCCAGCATTTT. This gives the protein CASSPTSGRRQPQHF.

This clonotype occurred many times. The chain is built from TRBV29-1 and TRBJ2-5, with a tentative D call TRBD1 (5 bases). The CDR3 extends over 12 amino acids. Germline assignment: CDR1 SQVTM and CDR2 ANQGSEA. V was clipped by 7 bases and J by 1 base, with 10 bases between them. CDR3 amino acids: CSARQTQETQYF. Here the CDR3 DNA reads TGCAGCGCCAGACAGACCCAAGAGACCCAGTACTTC.

This chain links TRBV21-1 with TRBJ2-7; TRBD1, the D gene given by the table, was not confirmed from the DNA. TRBV21-1 is given as a pseudogene. The CDR3 extends over 19 amino acids. In nucleotides, the CDR3 is TGTGCCAGCAGCAAAGCGCTCCCCGTCCAATGGGGGGGGGCCTGGGAGCAGTACGTC. Its translation: CASSKALPVQWGGAWEQYV.

The chain links TRBV11-2 to TRBJ1-3; no reliable D call. There are 14 residues in the CDR3. CDR1 is SGHAT, CDR2 FQNNGV, per germline. The V and J ends lost 5 bases and 4 bases respectively, with 12 bases between them. The CDR3 loop reads CASSPAGYGNTIYF. CDR3 nucleotides: TGTGCCAGCAGCCCGGCGGGGTACGGAAACACCATATATTTT.

The J gene is TRBJ1-1, the V gene TRBV20-1; TRBD1 matches at 8 bases. Germline V gene lookup returns CDR1 DFQATT and CDR2 SNEGSKA (reference sequence). The ends lost 3 bases at V and 1 base at J; junction bases unmatched: 10. This CDR3 contains 16 residues. In DNA form, the CDR3 reads TGCAGTGCTAGTCTTCTGGCGGGACAGGCGAACACTGAAGCTTTCTTT. Amino acid sequence: CSASLLAGQANTEAFF.

The chain uses TRBV2 and TRBJ2-3, with no clear D. Germline V gene lookup returns CDR1 SNHLY and CDR2 FYNNEI. Trimming removed 7 bases from V and 2 bases from J, with 13 bases in between. This CDR3 contains 14 residues. The CDR3 spells CASTQDGYTDTQYF. CDR3 nucleotide sequence: TGTGCCAGCACTCAGGACGGTTACACAGATACGCAGTATTTT.

This clonotype was detected many times. One end of the junction fails to match germline, which may point to a read error. The chain recombines TRBV4-2 with TRBJ1-5, with 10 positions matching TRBD1. CDR1 and CDR2 from the germline V gene are LGHNA and YNFKEQ. The CDR3 sequence is 14 residues long. The CDR3 DNA reads TGTGCCAGCAGCAAAGACAGGGGGCCTGAGCCCCAGCATTTT. The encoded protein is CASSKDRGPEPQHF.